The 19 T cell receptor beta chains presented below share a single source sample, sequenced in a study of radiotherapy plus CTLA-4 blockade in lung cancer. Generated by immunoSEQ multiplex PCR, the TCRdb table keeps only in-frame clones and is missing some. The repertoire consists of approximately 47,000 clones, with roughly 60% occurring once and the leading ten covering less than 20%. Specimen: peripheral blood, collected from a patient treated with radiotherapy plus ipilimumab. Receptors originate from a human donor with non-small cell lung cancer who had a partial response to radiotherapy plus ipilimumab.

The chain is built from TRBV6-5 and TRBJ1-2, with D perhaps TRBD1 (6 bases). The CDR3 runs 13 residues. The germline V gene encodes CDR1 MNHEY and CDR2 SVGAGI. Trimming took 2 bases from V and 4 from J, leaving 8 bases between them. The chain's CDR3 is CASSYRGGYGYTF. CDR3 bases: TGTGCCAGCAGTTACAGGGGGGGCTATGGCTACACCTTC.

The V and J genes are TRBV7-2 and TRBJ2-1, with 12 positions matching TRBD2. The CDR3 sequence is 16 residues long. Germline V gene lookup returns CDR1 SGHTA and CDR2 FQGNSA. Trimming at V came to 6 bases and at J to 4 bases, leaving 7 bases not matched to a gene. CDR3 nucleotide sequence: TGTGCCAGCAGTCCCGGACTAGCGGGAAAGTACAATGAGCAGTTCTTC. Translated: CASSPGLAGKYNEQFF. The full variable domain, rest sourced from reference TRBV7-2 and TRBJ2-1, is GAGVSQSPSNKVTEKGKDVELRCDPISGHTALYWYRQSLGQGLEFLIYFQGNSAPDKSGLPSDRFSAERTGGSVSTLTIQRTQQEDSAVYLCASSPGLAGKYNEQFFGPGTRLTVL.

This rearrangement joins TRBV5-6 to TRBJ1-5; maybe TRBD1 (5 bases). CDR1 and CDR2 from the germline V gene are SGHDT and YYEEEE. V was cut by 1 base and J by 6 bases, with 8 bases left in between. The CDR3 length is 13 residues. CDR3 DNA: TGTGCCAGCAGCTTGCAGCAGGGTCAGCCCCAGCATTTT. The encoded protein is CASSLQQGQPQHF.

The sample holds a few counts of this clone. This may arise from a read error, as a much more abundant clone is one base away. At the DNA level, this CDR3 is encoded by other sequences in the same sample as well. The CDR3 sequence: CASRLQGNDEKLFF. CDR3 nucleotides: TGTGCCAGCAGGCTCCAGGGAAATGATGAAAAACTGTTTTTT. J is TRBJ1-4 and V is TRBV27, with D perhaps matching TRBD1 (5 bases). V was trimmed by 6 bases and J by 6 bases, leaving 14 bases between them. CDR1 is MNHEY, CDR2 SMNVEV, per germline (reference sequence). This CDR3 contains 14 residues. Looking up the rest from reference TRBV27 and TRBJ1-4 gives the full variable domain: EAQVTQNPRYLITVTGKKLTVTCSQNMNHEYMSWYRQDPGLGLRQIYYSMNVEVTDKGDVPEGYKVSRKEKRNFPLILESPSPNQTSLYFCASRLQGNDEKLFFGSGTQLSVL.

The CDR3 here is CASSLGGVSTDTQYF. As DNA, the CDR3 is TGTGCCAGCAGCTTAGGGGGAGTGAGCACAGATACGCAGTATTTT. This chain links TRBV7-9 with TRBJ2-3, with D perhaps TRBD2 (5 bases). Trimming took off 1 base at V and 0 bases at J, with 8 bases between the two ends. The CDR3 is 15 amino acids. Germline CDR1 SEHNR, CDR2 FQNEAQ (reference sequence). Supplemented by reference TRBV7-9 and TRBJ2-3, the full variable domain reads DTGVSQNPRHKITKRGQNVTFRCDPISEHNRLYWYRQTLGQGPEFLTYFQNEAQLEKSRLLSDRFSAERPKGSFSTLEIQRTEQGDSAMYLCASSLGGVSTDTQYFGPGTRLTVL.

The chain recombines TRBV27 with TRBJ1-6, with TRBD1 identical over 10 bases. This CDR3 is built from 15 residues. V was pared by 4 bases and J by 8 bases, with 5 bases of the junction left unmatched. Germline V gene data show CDR1 as MNHEY and CDR2 as SMNVEV (reference sequence). The CDR3 region is CASSYRGQGDSPLHF. The CDR3 nucleotides read TGTGCCAGCAGTTACCGTGGACAGGGGGATTCACCCCTCCACTTT.

The rearrangement uses TRBV6-5 and TRBJ1-1; 9 bases fit TRBD1. V lost 9 bases and J lost 11; bases outside the gene matches: 7. Germline lookup yields CDR1 MNHEY and CDR2 SVGAGI. The CDR3 spans 11 residues. The CDR3 loop reads CASNRGPGAFF. The DNA of the CDR3 is TGTGCCAGTAACAGGGGGCCTGGGGCTTTCTTT.

This clone has only one observation. The chain employs TRBV18 and TRBJ2-7, with 9 bases matching TRBD2. There are 13 residues in the CDR3. V was pared by 5 bases and J by 12 bases, with 11 bases of the junction left unmatched. CDR1 is KGHSH and CDR2 is LQKENI in the germline V gene. CDR3 region: CASSSSSGEQRYF. For the CDR3, the DNA is TGTGCCAGCTCATCCTCTAGCGGGGAACAGCGGTACTTC.

The rearrangement joins TRBV11-2 to TRBJ2-7, with D perhaps matching TRBD1 (6 bases). The CDR3 loop spans 15 amino acids. Germline-derived CDR1 and CDR2 are SGHAT and FQNNGV. With 2 bases removed from V and 4 bases from J, the gap between germline ends came to 15 bases. The CDR3: CASSLSSGDKYEQYF. CDR3 nucleotides: TGTGCCAGCAGCTTATCTTCCGGGGACAAATACGAGCAGTACTTC.

The V call is TRBV7-2, the J call TRBJ1-1, with TRBD1 as a possible D gene (5 bases). There are 14 residues in the CDR3. V lost 5 bases and J lost 3, with 13 bases in between. CDR1 SGHTA and CDR2 FQGNSA come from the germline V gene. CDR3 in amino acids: CASSLSGGDTEAFF. DNA of the CDR3: TGTGCCAGCAGCCTCTCCGGGGGGGACACTGAAGCTTTCTTT.

This clone was recorded at least ten times. The rearrangement joins TRBV25-1 to TRBJ1-1, with 7 bases aligning to TRBD1. Germline values: CDR1 MGHDK, CDR2 SYGVNS. Unmatched junction bases numbered 2, after V lost 0 bases and J lost 10 bases. The CDR3 runs 12 residues. The CDR3 is CASSEYAGGAFF. Here the CDR3 DNA reads TGTGCCAGCAGTGAATATGCAGGGGGAGCTTTCTTT.

This clone occurred a few times. V is TRBV5-4 and J is TRBJ2-7; TRBD2 is a possible D gene (6 bases). Germline values: CDR1 SGHNT, CDR2 YYREEE (reference sequence). V was shortened by 0 bases and J by 5 bases, with 18 bases between the two germline ends. CDR3 length: 16 amino acids. CDR3 loop: CASSLAGTRLLHEQYF. The CDR3 nucleotides are TGTGCCAGCAGCTTGGCTGGGACTCGCTTATTACACGAGCAGTACTTC.

This chain links TRBV5-1 with TRBJ2-7; maybe TRBD2 (5 bases). Trimming shortened V by 2 bases and J by 0 bases, and 12 bases separated the two germline ends. The CDR3 runs 15 residues. CDR1 SGHRS and CDR2 YFSETQ come from the germline V gene. CDR3 protein: CASSFGGGSSYEQYF. The CDR3, as DNA: TGCGCCAGCAGCTTCGGAGGAGGTAGCTCCTACGAGCAGTACTTC. The complete variable domain, with remaining parts taken from reference TRBV5-1 and TRBJ2-7, reads KAGVTQTPRYLIKTRGQQVTLSCSPISGHRSVSWYQQTPGQGLQFLFEYFSETQRNKGNFPGRFSGRQFSNSRSEMNVSTLELGDSALYLCASSFGGGSSYEQYFGPGTRLTVT.

This clone was found a few times. The chain couples TRBV12-5 to TRBJ1-2; perhaps TRBD1 as D (5 bases). The germline V gene encodes CDR1 LGHNT and CDR2 FRNRAP. CDR3 length: 14 residues. V lost 1 base and J lost 8, with 14 bases in between. The CDR3 DNA reads as TGTGCTAGTGGTTTGGGGGGCGCGGCGGGGGGCTACACCTTC. Its protein is CASGLGGAAGGYTF.

This clone has just a few counts. The chain employs TRBV5-1 and TRBJ2-1; 8 bases are a match to TRBD1. The trim removed 2 bases at V and 2 bases at J, leaving 3 bases unmatched. There are 15 residues in the CDR3. Per the germline V gene, CDR1 is SGHRS and CDR2 is YFSETQ. In nucleotides, the CDR3 is TGCGCCAGCAGCTTTGTACAGGGGGCCTACAATGAGCAGTTCTTC. Its protein is CASSFVQGAYNEQFF.

This sequence joins TRBV7-3 and TRBJ2-1; 11 positions match TRBD2. This CDR3 region has 15 residues. J was trimmed by 5 bases and V by 5 bases; bases with no gene match: 5. Germline V lookup: CDR1 SGHTA, CDR2 FQGTGA. The CDR3 nucleotides read TGTGCCAGCAGCCGTCTAGCGGGAGGCCACAATGAGCAGTTCTTC. Amino acid sequence: CASSRLAGGHNEQFF.

The chain is built from TRBV4-1 and TRBJ2-1, with a tentative D call TRBD2 (6 bases). Germline CDR1 reads MGHRA; CDR2 reads YSYEKL. The CDR3 consists of 12 residues. Trimming took off 5 bases at V and 7 bases at J, with 9 bases between the two ends. CDR3 amino acids: CASSFRENEQFF. In DNA form, the CDR3 reads TGCGCCAGCAGCTTCCGGGAGAATGAGCAGTTCTTC.

This chain links TRBV19 with TRBJ2-1, with 8 bases fitting TRBD1. Trimming removed 5 bases from V and 8 bases from J; junction bases left unmatched: 11. The CDR3 spans 15 residues. Germline-derived CDR1 and CDR2 are LNHDA and SQIVND (reference sequence). CDR3 sequence reads: CASSSRTGLRDEQFF. The CDR3 region has the DNA TGTGCCAGTAGTTCCCGGACAGGGTTGAGGGATGAGCAGTTCTTC.

The rearrangement joins TRBV9 to TRBJ1-3; D is possibly TRBD1 (5 bases). The CDR3 extends over 17 amino acids. The V end lost 3 bases, the J end lost 0 bases, and 16 bases lay between the germline ends. Looked up from germline, CDR1 is SGDLS and CDR2 is YYNGEE. CDR3 loop: CASSATPQGASGNTIYF. The CDR3 DNA is TGTGCCAGCAGCGCAACTCCCCAGGGCGCCTCTGGAAACACCATATATTTT.